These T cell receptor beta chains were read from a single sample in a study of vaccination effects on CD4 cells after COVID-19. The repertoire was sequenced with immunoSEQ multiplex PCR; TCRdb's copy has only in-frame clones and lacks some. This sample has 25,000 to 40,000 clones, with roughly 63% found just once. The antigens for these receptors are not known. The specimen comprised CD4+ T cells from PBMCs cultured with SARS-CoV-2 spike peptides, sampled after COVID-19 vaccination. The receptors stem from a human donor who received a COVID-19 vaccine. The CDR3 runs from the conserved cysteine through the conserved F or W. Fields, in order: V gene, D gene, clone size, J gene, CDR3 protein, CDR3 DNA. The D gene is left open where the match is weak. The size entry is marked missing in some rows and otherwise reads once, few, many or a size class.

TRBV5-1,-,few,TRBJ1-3,CASSLPPGNTIYF,TGCGCCAGCAGCCTCCCGCCTGGAAACACCATATATTTT
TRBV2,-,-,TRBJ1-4,CASSDQGREKLFF,TGTGCCAGCAGTGATCAGGGACGGGAAAAACTGTTTTTT
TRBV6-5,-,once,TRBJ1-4,CASGKGVSVEKLFF,TGTGCCAGCGGCAAAGGGGTATCAGTTGAAAAACTGTTTTTT
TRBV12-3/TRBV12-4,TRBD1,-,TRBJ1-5,CASRDRWDQPQHF,TGTGCCAGCAGGGACAGGTGGGATCAGCCCCAGCATTTT
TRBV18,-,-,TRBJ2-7,CASSPAVVGSYEQYF,TGTGCCAGCTCACCAGCGGTCGTGGGCTCCTACGAGCAGTACTTC
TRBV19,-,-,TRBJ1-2,CASSIAGLNYGYTF,TGTGCCAGTAGTATTGCAGGGTTAAACTATGGCTACACCTTC
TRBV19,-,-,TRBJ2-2,CASSSPGMMIGELFF,TGTGCCAGTAGTTCTCCAGGGATGATGATCGGGGAGCTGTTTTTT
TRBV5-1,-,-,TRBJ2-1,CASNGGTYNEQFF,TGCGCCAGCAACGGTGGAACCTACAATGAGCAGTTCTTC
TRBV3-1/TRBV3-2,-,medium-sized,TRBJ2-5,CASSQDPGRETQYF,TGTGCCAGCAGCCAAGACCCGGGAAGAGAGACCCAGTACTTC
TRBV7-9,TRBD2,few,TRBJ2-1,CASSLNSLAARYNEQFF,TGTGCCAGCAGCTTAAATTCACTAGCGGCTCGATACAATGAGCAGTTCTTC
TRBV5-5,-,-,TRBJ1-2,CASSLGGGAYYTF,TGTGCCAGCAGCTTGGGCGGGGGCGCCTACTACACCTTC
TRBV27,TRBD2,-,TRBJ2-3,CASRASGGHYTDTQYF,TGTGCCAGCAGGGCTAGCGGGGGGCATTACACAGATACGCAGTATTTT
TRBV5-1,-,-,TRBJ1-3,CASSLEGMSSGNTIYF,TGCGCCAGCAGCTTAGAGGGGATGAGCTCTGGAAACACCATATATTTT
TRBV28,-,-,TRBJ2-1,CASSLWSGEQFF,TGTGCCAGCAGCCTTTGGTCCGGTGAGCAGTTCTTC